The next 20 T cell receptor beta chains were all read from a single sample in a study of regulatory T cells in long-lasting Graves disease. Arm-PCR of CDR3 regions with iRepertoire HTBI primers generated TCR beta libraries. TCRdb re-called the multiplex PCR reads with MiXCR, one entry per CDR3 protein. The sample lists roughly 400,000 distinct CDR3 sequences, approximately 15% occurring once. The time point was: newly diagnosed GD, antithyroid drugs for less than 3 months. PBMCs provided the RNA from which the TCR library was made. The sample was also linked to a second study, of T cells in Graves' hyperthyroidism and ophthalmopathy.

Sample: peripheral blood mononuclear cells (PBMCs), taken at new diagnosis, from a patient treated with antithyroid drugs. The receptors were sampled from a woman aged 40-49 years with Graves disease.

This clonotype was counted a few times. The chain employs TRBV7-8 and TRBJ2-4; 7 positions agree with TRBD2. Unmatched junction bases numbered 11, after V lost 5 bases and J lost 10 bases. This CDR3 has 14 amino acids. The germline CDR1 and CDR2 sequences are SGHVS and FQNEAQ. The chain's CDR3 is CASSPSSGPIIQYF. The CDR3 DNA follows: TGTGCCAGCAGCCCCTCTAGCGGCCCCATTATTCAGTACTTC.

This clonotype showed up many times. The rearrangement uses TRBV25-1 and TRBJ1-1, with TRBD1 matching 9 bases. V lost 0 bases and J lost 1; bases outside the gene matches: 9. The CDR3 is 18 amino acids. CDR1 and CDR2 from the germline V gene are MGHDK and SYGVNS. CDR3 in DNA: TGTGCCAGCAGTGAATATATCTGGGAGGGACAGGGGAACACTGAAGCTTTCTTT. It translates to CASSEYIWEGQGNTEAFF.

Ten or more counts support this clonotype. This chain links TRBV12-3 or TRBV12-4 with TRBJ2-1; TRBD2 matches at 8 bases. The CDR3 sequence is 15 residues long. Unmatched junction bases numbered 5, after V lost 2 bases and J lost 5 bases. The CDR3 sequence is CASSLIAGKNNEQFF. The CDR3 DNA reads as TGTGCCAGCAGTTTAATAGCGGGGAAAAACAATGAGCAGTTCTTC.

This clonotype has at least ten counts. The rearrangement joins TRBV20-1 to TRBJ2-3; D ambiguous. CDR3 length equals 16 residues. Trimming removed 0 bases from V and 1 base from J, with 14 bases in between. CDR1 and CDR2 from the germline V gene are DFQATT and SNEGSKA (reference sequence). The CDR3: CSARDRRAARTDTQYF. DNA of the CDR3: TGCAGTGCTAGAGATCGGCGTGCGGCGCGCACAGATACGCAGTATTTT.

The CDR3 loop reads CASSGRGQIGYTF. Written as DNA, the CDR3 is TGTGCCAGCAGTGGCAGGGGGCAGATTGGCTACACCTTC. The chain is built from TRBV11-2 and TRBJ1-2, with 8 bases identical to TRBD1. J lost 7 bases, V lost 6 bases, and 7 bases had no gene match. Germline V gives CDR1 SGHAT, CDR2 FQNNGV. This CDR3 is 13 amino acids long.

This clonotype was seen many times. The chain has TRBV2 and TRBJ2-4, with D uncertain. CDR3 size: 12 residues. Germline-derived CDR1 and CDR2 are SNHLY and FYNNEI. Trimming pared 5 bases from V and 3 bases from J, leaving 5 bases between. The CDR3 nucleotides are TGTGCCAGCAGTCGTGACAAAAACATTCAGTACTTC. It translates to CASSRDKNIQYF.

The table lists this clonotype with many counts. The chain carries TRBV2 and TRBJ2-3, with D perhaps assigned TRBD1 or TRBD2 (5 bases each). This CDR3 is 15 amino acids long. Trimming pared 6 bases from V and 0 bases from J, leaving 13 bases between. CDR1 and CDR2 (germline): SNHLY, FYNNEI. The CDR3 nucleotides are TGTGCCAGCAGGGATGGGACGGGCAGCACAGATACGCAGTATTTT. Protein product: CASRDGTGSTDTQYF.

V and J are TRBV20-1 and TRBJ1-1; D remains ambiguous. Germline V gives CDR1 DFQATT, CDR2 SNEGSKA (reference sequence). The CDR3 extends over 15 amino acids. Trimming stripped 3 bases from V and 4 bases from J, with 18 bases between. The CDR3 bases are TGCAGTGCTAGGAGCCGGGAAGAGGTCAGCACTGAAGCTTTCTTT. This encodes CSARSREEVSTEAFF.

The table lists this clonotype with many counts. The chain uses TRBV5-1 and TRBJ2-2, with D possibly being TRBD1 or TRBD2 (6 bases each). The germline V gene encodes CDR1 SGHRS and CDR2 YFSETQ. This CDR3 contains 16 residues. V was shortened by 7 bases and J by 3 bases, with 19 bases between the two germline ends. CDR3 in amino acids: CASFESPGAHTGELFF. The CDR3 DNA follows: TGCGCCAGCTTCGAGTCCCCGGGGGCGCACACCGGGGAGCTGTTTTTT.

This clonotype was counted ten times or more. The chain joins TRBV7-9 to TRBJ2-7; tentatively, D is TRBD1 (6 bases). Germline values: CDR1 SEHNR, CDR2 FQNEAQ (reference sequence). Trimming left V 1 base short and J 4 bases short, with 17 bases between. CDR3 length: 16 amino acids. The CDR3 DNA sequence: TGTGCCAGCAGCTTAGGAGTACTAAGGGGGAAGTACGAGCAGTACTTC. It translates to CASSLGVLRGKYEQYF.

As to this clonotype: It differs at one base from a far larger clone, so likely a read error. The chain combines TRBV5-1 with TRBJ2-1; the D is unclear. Germline-derived CDR1 and CDR2 are SGHRS and YFSETQ. The CDR3 has 14 amino acids. This chain's CDR3 is CASSLTVLQETHYF. The CDR3, as DNA: TGCGCCAGCAGCTTGACAGTACTTCAAGAGACCCACTACTTC.

The chain uses TRBV6-2 or TRBV6-3 and TRBJ2-3; D remains ambiguous. The V gene lost 0 bases and the J gene lost 4 bases, with 11 bases spanning the gap. The CDR3 extends over 15 amino acids. Germline V gives CDR1 MNHEY, CDR2 SVGEGT. CDR3 in amino acids: CASSYSGPRADTQYF. CDR3 DNA: TGTGCCAGCAGTTACTCGGGTCCCCGGGCAGATACGCAGTATTTT.

This clonotype was counted only a few times. The chain uses TRBV20-1 and TRBJ2-7, with TRBD2 matching 8 bases. The CDR3 sequence is 14 residues long. V trimming: 3 bases; J trimming: 5 bases; junction bases outside the gene matches: 9. Germline CDR1 DFQATT, CDR2 SNEGSKA (reference sequence). CDR3: CSASPSGRIDEQYF. The CDR3 DNA reads as TGCAGTGCTAGCCCCAGCGGGAGAATAGACGAGCAGTACTTC.

V and J are TRBV19 and TRBJ2-2; 11 bases match TRBD2. Per the germline V gene, CDR1 is LNHDA and CDR2 is SQIVND (reference sequence). The CDR3 consists of 19 residues. V lost 7 bases and J lost 4; bases outside the gene matches: 17. CDR3 residues: CASTKPLGTSGSGTGELFF. For the CDR3, the DNA is TGTGCCAGTACCAAACCGCTTGGAACTAGCGGGAGCGGCACCGGGGAGCTGTTTTTT.

Notes on this clonotype: A much larger clone sits a single nucleotide away, making a read error possible. The J gene is TRBJ1-2, the V gene TRBV6-1; 9 bases are shared with TRBD1. The CDR3 has 15 residues. Trimming took 11 bases from V and 6 from J; bases not matched to a gene: 16. Per the germline V gene, CDR1 is MNHNS and CDR2 is SASEGT. Written as DNA, the CDR3 is TGTGCCGATAGTAGGACAGGGGTCACCCATGATGGCTACACCTTC. Protein: CADSRTGVTHDGYTF.

This clonotype has at least ten counts. This chain connects TRBV28 to TRBJ1-4, with TRBD1 as a possible D gene (5 bases). This CDR3 is built from 14 residues. Germline V gene lookup returns CDR1 MDHEN and CDR2 SYDVKM. V was shortened by 1 base and J by 3 bases, with 6 bases between the two germline ends. This CDR3 is CASSLSGPNEKLFF. The CDR3 nucleotides read TGTGCCAGCAGTTTATCAGGGCCTAATGAAAAACTGTTTTTT.

The chain employs TRBV28 and TRBJ2-1; 10 bases fit TRBD1. The CDR3 has 19 amino acids. In germline, CDR1 is MDHEN, CDR2 SYDVKM. With 5 bases clipped from V and 6 bases from J, the junction kept 19 bases outside the gene matches. For the CDR3, the DNA is TGTGCCAGCAGTGCCGGGACAGGGGTTAAGGGGAGCGTTCTCAATGAGCAGTTCTTC. Its protein is CASSAGTGVKGSVLNEQFF.

This clonotype was counted at least ten times. The rearrangement links TRBV28 to TRBJ2-7; 7 bases are shared with TRBD1. V was pared by 3 bases and J by 4 bases, with 3 bases of the junction left unmatched. The length of the CDR3 is 13 residues. Germline CDR1 is MDHEN and CDR2 is SYDVKM. CDR3 coding DNA: TGTGCCAGCAGTTTCTCAGGGGGTTACGAGCAGTACTTC. This encodes CASSFSGGYEQYF.

This clonotype was observed at least ten times. J is TRBJ2-5 and V is TRBV7-3; TRBD1 agrees at 8 bases. Germline assignment: CDR1 SGHTA and CDR2 FQGTGA. V was clipped by 5 bases and J by 2 bases; unmatched bases: 7. The CDR3 sequence is 15 residues long. The CDR3 DNA sequence: TGTGCCAGCAGCAACCCTGGACAGGGACAAGAGACCCAGTACTTC. It yields the protein CASSNPGQGQETQYF.

This clonotype was observed at least ten times. The rearrangement uses TRBV2 and TRBJ2-1; 10 bases agree with TRBD1. V lost 7 bases, J lost 10 bases, and 7 bases stayed unmatched. The length of the CDR3 is 13 residues. Germline-derived CDR1 and CDR2 are SNHLY and FYNNEI. Here the CDR3 reads CASTRDRGQEQFF. CDR3 sequence (DNA): TGTGCCAGCACCCGGGACAGGGGCCAAGAGCAGTTCTTC.